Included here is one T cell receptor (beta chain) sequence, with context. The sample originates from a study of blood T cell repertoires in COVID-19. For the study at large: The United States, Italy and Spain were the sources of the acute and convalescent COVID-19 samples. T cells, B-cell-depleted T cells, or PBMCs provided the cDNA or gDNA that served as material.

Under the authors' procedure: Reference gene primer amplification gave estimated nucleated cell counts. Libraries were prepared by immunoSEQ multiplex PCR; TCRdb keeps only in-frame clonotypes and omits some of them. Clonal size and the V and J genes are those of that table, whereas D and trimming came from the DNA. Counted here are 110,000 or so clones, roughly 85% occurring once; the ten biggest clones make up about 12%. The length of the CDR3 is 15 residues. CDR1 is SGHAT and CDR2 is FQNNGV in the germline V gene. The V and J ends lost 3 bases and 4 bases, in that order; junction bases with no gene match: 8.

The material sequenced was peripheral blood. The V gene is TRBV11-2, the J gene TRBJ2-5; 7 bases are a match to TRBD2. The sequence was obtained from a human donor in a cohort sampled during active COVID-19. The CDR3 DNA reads TGTGCCAGCAGCTTGGTCGCTAGCGGATTAGAGACCCAGTACTTC. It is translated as CASSLVASGLETQYF.